The clone carrying this T cell receptor (beta chain) showed up many times. Its antigen is not known. The sample is drawn from a study of CD8+ T cells in alopecia areata. Findings and caveats of the study: Only a single nonresponder existed, so baseline CD8+ expansion links stay unclear.

cDNA prepared by RNA extraction and subsequent reverse transcription served as the template for sequencing. This table comes from immunoSEQ multiplex PCR, and its TCRdb copy is limited to in-frame clones, with some not included. Of over 100,000 clones in the sample, more than 40% are singletons; the top ten hold about 0.5%. Trimming cost V 2 bases and J 0 bases; bases outside gene matches: 0. CDR3 length: 15 residues. Germline lookup yields CDR1 SGHTS and CDR2 YDEGEE. The treatment here: oral pan-JAK inhibitor, 5-10 mg twice daily. The chain links TRBV5-8 to TRBJ2-1; 9 nucleotides match TRBD2. The starting material was CD4+ T cells sorted from blood, obtained at week 4, from a patient treated with tofacitinib. The origin of this receptor is a human donor with alopecia areata. CDR3 loop: CASSFSGSSYNEQFF. CDR3 nucleotide sequence: TGTGCCAGCAGCTTTAGCGGGAGCTCCTACAATGAGCAGTTCTTC.